Following are 16 T cell receptor beta chains from one sample sequenced in a study of beta chain features in type 1 diabetes. Expressed TCRB transcripts were sequenced, since all the RNA that had been isolated was reverse transcribed. TCRdb's table, derived via immunoSEQ multiplex PCR, lists solely in-frame clones and lacks some. The table records some 410,000 clones, about an eighth of them present only once. Specimen: naive CD4+ T cells from blood. The receptors derive from a woman between 18 and 29 years old in good health.

V usage is TRBV5-4 and J usage is TRBJ1-2, with 7 bases matching TRBD1. CDR1 is SGHNT, CDR2 YYREEE, per germline (reference sequence). V shed 4 bases, J shed 5 bases, and the junction held 14 bases outside the gene matches. The length of the CDR3 is 16 residues. CDR3 sequence (DNA): TGTGCCAGCAGCACCGGGACAGCCGCCTCGGGTTATGGCTACACCTTC. Protein product: CASSTGTAASGYGYTF.

This clone was seen only once. The rearrangement uses TRBV14 and TRBJ2-1; D call uncertain. Germline CDR1 is SGHDN and CDR2 is FVKESK. Trimming left V 0 bases short and J 7 bases short, with 10 bases between. This CDR3 region has 14 residues. CDR3 DNA sequence: TGTGCCAGCAGCCAAGATTTCCTTCTAAATGAGCAGTTCTTC. It codes for CASSQDFLLNEQFF.

The V and J genes are TRBV7-6 and TRBJ2-2; 12 bases are a match to TRBD2. The CDR3 is made up of 18 amino acids. CDR1 SGHVS and CDR2 FNYEAQ come from the germline V gene. The trim removed 5 bases at V and 6 bases at J, leaving 13 bases unmatched. The CDR3 sequence: CASSQFRLAGGQAGELFF. CDR3 nucleotide sequence: TGTGCCAGCAGCCAATTCAGGCTAGCGGGAGGGCAGGCCGGGGAGCTGTTTTTT.

The chain uses TRBV5-1 and TRBJ2-7, with 7 positions matching TRBD2. The CDR3 runs to 13 residues. Germline CDR1 reads SGHRS; CDR2 reads YFSETQ. The junction had 4 bases not matched to a gene; V was cut back by 5 bases and J by 2 bases. The CDR3 loop reads CASSHGTTYEQYF. CDR3 in DNA: TGCGCCAGCAGTCATGGGACTACCTACGAGCAGTACTTC.

This clone was counted a few times. The J gene is TRBJ2-5, the V gene TRBV9; TRBD1 matches at 8 bases. The trim removed 3 bases at V and 5 bases at J, leaving 3 bases unmatched. The CDR3 consists of 13 residues. CDR1 and CDR2 from the germline V gene are SGDLS and YYNGEE. CDR3 amino acids: CASSEQGDETQYF. Here the CDR3 DNA reads TGTGCCAGCAGCGAACAGGGGGACGAGACCCAGTACTTC.

This clone was counted between two and nine times. V usage is TRBV9 and J usage is TRBJ2-5; weak D call: TRBD2 (6 bases). Trimming removed 0 bases from V and 4 bases from J, with 13 bases in between. Per the germline V gene, CDR1 is SGDLS and CDR2 is YYNGEE. This CDR3 has 15 residues. Here the CDR3 DNA reads TGTGCCAGCAGCGTAGGGGCTAGCGCCCTAGAGACCCAGTACTTC. This encodes CASSVGASALETQYF.

The rearrangement links TRBV9 to TRBJ1-1; 7 bases are shared with TRBD1. The ends lost 4 bases at V and 0 bases at J; junction bases unmatched: 6. This CDR3 is built from 15 residues. CDR1 and CDR2 (germline): SGDLS, YYNGEE. The CDR3 DNA reads TGTGCCAGCAGCTCCCCCCAGGGGGTGAACACTGAAGCTTTCTTT. Translated, it gives CASSSPQGVNTEAFF.

The rearrangement links TRBV18 to TRBJ2-1; TRBD1 agrees at 8 bases. V shed 6 bases, J shed 4 bases, and the junction held 2 bases outside the gene matches. Germline V lookup: CDR1 KGHSH, CDR2 LQKENI. The CDR3 is made up of 13 amino acids. In DNA form, the CDR3 reads TGTGCCAGCTCCCAGGGGGCTTACAATGAGCAGTTCTTC. Encoded protein: CASSQGAYNEQFF.

The chain has TRBV5-1 and TRBJ1-2, with D possibly TRBD1 on 5 matching bases. Trimming removed 4 bases at V and 5 bases at J, with 15 bases between. Germline V gene lookup returns CDR1 SGHRS and CDR2 YFSETQ. This CDR3 spans 14 amino acids. The CDR3 coding sequence is TGCGCCAGCAGCCTAACCGGGACGGCTTATGGCTACACCTTC. This sequence encodes CASSLTGTAYGYTF. The entire variable domain, with the rest obtained from reference TRBV5-1 and TRBJ1-2, is as follows: KAGVTQTPRYLIKTRGQQVTLSCSPISGHRSVSWYQQTPGQGLQFLFEYFSETQRNKGNFPGRFSGRQFSNSRSEMNVSTLELGDSALYLCASSLTGTAYGYTFGSGTRLTVV.

The J gene is TRBJ1-2, the V gene TRBV19; D is uncertain. From germline, CDR1 is LNHDA and CDR2 SQIVND (reference sequence). This CDR3 comprises 12 residues. V lost 3 bases and J 4 bases, leaving 6 bases between the germline ends. CDR3: CASSMQLYGYTF. Here the CDR3 DNA reads TGTGCCAGTAGTATGCAGCTCTATGGCTACACCTTC.

This clone has only a few counts. This chain connects TRBV10-3 to TRBJ1-2; 8 nucleotides align to TRBD1. Germline V gene lookup returns CDR1 ENHRY and CDR2 SYGVKD. With 6 bases clipped from V and 4 bases from J, the junction kept 4 bases outside the gene matches. The CDR3 loop spans 13 amino acids. In DNA form, the CDR3 reads TGTGCCATCAGCCCGGGACAGGTCTATGGCTACACCTTC. It is translated as CAISPGQVYGYTF.

At least ten counts were recorded for this clone. V is TRBV29-1 and J is TRBJ2-7, with 11 nucleotides matching TRBD2. CDR1 and CDR2 from the germline V gene are SQVTM and ANQGSEA. This CDR3 region has 13 residues. The ends lost 6 bases at V and 2 bases at J; junction bases unmatched: 3. The CDR3 sequence is CSVGTSGAYEQYF. The CDR3 DNA follows: TGCAGCGTCGGGACTAGCGGAGCCTACGAGCAGTACTTC.

A few counts support this clone. J is TRBJ2-1 and V is TRBV7-3, with TRBD1 matching 8 bases. J gave up 12 bases and V 5 bases, and 9 bases lay outside the gene matches. CDR1 SGHTA and CDR2 FQGTGA come from the germline V gene. This CDR3 is 13 amino acids long. CDR3 DNA: TGTGCCAGCAGCCCGGGCACGGGGACAGGGCAGTTCTTC. This gives the protein CASSPGTGTGQFF.

The chain recombines TRBV29-1 with TRBJ1-1; weak D call: TRBD1 (5 bases). This CDR3 comprises 13 residues. V lost 7 bases and J 0 bases, leaving 12 bases between the germline ends. Germline V gene lookup returns CDR1 SQVTM and CDR2 ANQGSEA. The CDR3 reads CSGIPQVNTEAFF. Written as DNA, the CDR3 is TGCAGCGGCATACCACAGGTGAACACTGAAGCTTTCTTT.

This clone was detected a few times. The rearrangement joins TRBV10-3 to TRBJ2-1; 7 bases agree with TRBD1. The CDR3 has 15 amino acids. Germline-derived CDR1 and CDR2 are ENHRY and SYGVKD. With V trimmed by 3 bases and J by 2 bases, 4 bases remained unmatched. The CDR3: CAISEDREPYNEQFF. The CDR3 DNA follows: TGTGCCATCAGTGAAGACAGGGAACCCTACAATGAGCAGTTCTTC.

This clone was detected a few times. The J gene is TRBJ1-1, the V gene TRBV4-2, with D perhaps TRBD1 (6 bases). CDR3 length equals 18 residues. The ends were cut back, 1 base at V and 0 bases at J, with 18 bases in the middle. Germline V gene sequence: CDR1 LGHNA, CDR2 YNFKEQ. The CDR3 spells CASSQVHMLGQLNTEAFF. The CDR3 DNA is TGTGCCAGCAGCCAAGTCCATATGCTTGGACAGTTGAACACTGAAGCTTTCTTT.